Below, 28 T cell receptor beta chains from the same sample are listed, as sequenced in a study of blood T cells in healthy people across ages. Primed by a sample-barcoded 5' primer and a J-beta primer mix, a second PCR proceeded for 7 to 11 cycles. TCRdb re-called the 5' RACE reads through MiXCR, storing one row per CDR3 protein. This table has 850,000 to 1,300,000 distinct CDR3 sequences, 45% appearing once. Source material: blood. All receptors derive from a woman aged 60 to 75 in good health.

J is TRBJ2-7 and V is TRBV7-2; no clear D gene. The CDR3 has 14 amino acids. V dropped 0 bases and J dropped 5 bases, with 11 bases sitting between them. Germline V gives CDR1 SGHTA, CDR2 FQGNSA. The CDR3 coding sequence is TGTGCCAGCAGCTTAGCCGTTTCTTCTCACGAGCAGTACTTC. Protein sequence: CASSLAVSSHEQYF.

This clonotype was counted between two and nine times. This rearrangement joins TRBV4-2 to TRBJ1-5; D ambiguous. The CDR3 sequence is 13 residues long. Germline V lookup: CDR1 LGHNA, CDR2 YNFKEQ. The ends were cut back, 1 base at V and 5 bases at J, with 6 bases in the middle. CDR3 protein: CASSQGGYQPQHF. In nucleotides, the CDR3 is TGTGCCAGCAGCCAAGGGGGTTATCAGCCCCAGCATTTT.

This clonotype was recorded a few times. This chain uses TRBV20-1 with TRBJ2-5, with D uncertain. V lost 6 bases and J lost 1, with 15 bases in between. The CDR3 sequence is 14 residues long. Germline V gives CDR1 DFQATT, CDR2 SNEGSKA (reference sequence). The chain's CDR3 is CSAPRLITQETQYF. The CDR3 bases are TGCAGTGCCCCGCGGCTGATAACCCAAGAGACCCAGTACTTC.

The V and J genes are TRBV3-1 and TRBJ1-4, with D possibly being TRBD1 (6 bases). V gave up 5 bases and J gave up 8 bases, with 21 bases separating them. This CDR3 comprises 16 residues. Germline loops: CDR1 LGHDT, CDR2 YNNKEL (reference sequence). In DNA, the CDR3 is TGTGCCAGCAGCGTACGACAGGTTAAGGGAACCGAAAAACTGTTTTTT. Translation: CASSVRQVKGTEKLFF.

The chain joins TRBV7-9 to TRBJ1-1, with D possibly being TRBD1 (5 bases). The CDR3 length is 14 residues. CDR1 and CDR2 from the germline V gene are SEHNR and FQNEAQ (reference sequence). Trimming removed 1 base at V and 4 bases at J, with 10 bases between. The CDR3: CASSLVGAATEAFF. The CDR3 DNA follows: TGTGCCAGCAGCTTAGTAGGGGCGGCCACTGAAGCTTTCTTT.

The chain is built from TRBV29-1 and TRBJ1-2, with 8 bases that match TRBD1. The CDR3 runs 14 residues. CDR1 and CDR2 from the germline V gene are SQVTM and ANQGSEA. V shed 8 bases, J shed 6 bases, and the junction held 14 bases outside the gene matches. In nucleotides, the CDR3 is TGCAGCACAAGAGGACAGGGAAGTCGGGATGGCTACACCTTC. It encodes CSTRGQGSRDGYTF.

V is TRBV18 and J is TRBJ1-2; 7 bases are a match to TRBD1. V gave up 6 bases and J gave up 8 bases; unmatched junction bases: 12. This CDR3 is 14 amino acids long. Germline CDR1 and CDR2: KGHSH and LQKENI. For the CDR3, the DNA is TGTGCCAGCTCTCCAGCAGGTGGGACAGAGGGCTACACCTTC. This codes for CASSPAGGTEGYTF.

The sample holds many counts of this clonotype. This sequence joins TRBV12-3 or TRBV12-4 and TRBJ2-6, with 7 nucleotides matching TRBD1. Unmatched junction bases numbered 21, after V lost 3 bases and J lost 4 bases. The CDR3 length is 21 residues. CDR3 DNA: TGTGCCAGCAGTTTTCAGGCGCCGGGACAGCGGCTTGTGGGGGGGGCCAACGTCCTGACTTTC. This codes for CASSFQAPGQRLVGGANVLTF.

About this clonotype itself: A read error may produce the germline difference seen at one junction end. V gene TRBV7-2 combines with J gene TRBJ1-1; D is unclear. The CDR3 has 13 residues. Germline loops: CDR1 SGHTA, CDR2 FQGNSA. CDR3 in amino acids: CASSVASGYEAFF. CDR3 coding DNA: TGTGCCAGCAGCGTAGCGTCAGGCTATGAAGCTTTCTTT.

This clonotype has just a few counts. The chain couples TRBV4-2 to TRBJ2-1; the D gene is possibly TRBD2 (7 bases). V dropped 8 bases and J dropped 10 bases, with 24 bases sitting between them. The CDR3 is 15 amino acids. Germline V gene sequence: CDR1 LGHNA, CDR2 YNFKEQ. The CDR3 nucleotides read TGTGCCAGCCGTGGGGGGGGCCGGATATTTGACGAGCAGTTCTTC. Amino acids: CASRGGGRIFDEQFF.

A few counts support this clonotype. This rearrangement joins TRBV27 to TRBJ1-5; the D is unclear. Trimming cost V 1 base and J 6 bases, with 4 bases left between them. The CDR3 has 12 residues. Germline V gene data show CDR1 as MNHEY and CDR2 as SMNVEV (reference sequence). CDR3 sequence: CASSLFGQPQHF. The CDR3 DNA follows: TGTGCCAGCAGTTTATTTGGTCAGCCCCAGCATTTT.

The rearrangement joins TRBV20-1 to TRBJ1-2; D might be TRBD1 (6 bases). The germline V and J ends were trimmed by 0 bases and 0 bases, with 14 bases remaining between them. The CDR3 extends over 16 amino acids. In germline, CDR1 is DFQATT, CDR2 SNEGSKA (reference sequence). The CDR3 loop reads CSARDLRGRSNYGYTF. The DNA of the CDR3 is TGCAGTGCTAGAGATCTCAGGGGCCGATCTAACTATGGCTACACCTTC.

This clonotype was picked up a small number of times. The chain has TRBV7-3 and TRBJ2-1, with TRBD1 matching over 7 bases. Germline V lookup: CDR1 SGHTA, CDR2 FQGTGA. The CDR3 loop spans 16 amino acids. J gave up 6 bases and V 0 bases, and 8 bases lay outside the gene matches. The CDR3 is CASSLTSAGGTNEQFF. In DNA form, the CDR3 reads TGTGCCAGCAGCTTAACGTCGGCAGGGGGTACCAATGAGCAGTTCTTC.

V and J are TRBV6-5 and TRBJ2-1; D is unresolved. Trimming pared 2 bases from V and 8 bases from J, leaving 16 bases between. Looked up from germline, CDR1 is MNHEY and CDR2 is SVGAGI. This CDR3 region has 15 residues. The CDR3 DNA reads as TGTGCCAGCAGTTACGGCCTTACCTCTCCAGATGAGCAGTTCTTC. This encodes CASSYGLTSPDEQFF.

The V and J genes are TRBV12-3 or TRBV12-4 and TRBJ2-1; 11 bases are a match to TRBD2. This CDR3 comprises 19 residues. Trimming at V came to 1 base and at J to 9 bases, leaving 17 bases not matched to a gene. The CDR3 sequence is CASSLGRPLAGDDFGEQFF. CDR3 coding DNA: TGTGCCAGCAGTTTAGGACGCCCACTAGCGGGAGATGATTTCGGTGAGCAGTTCTTC.

This clonotype was seen a single time. This chain links TRBV6-1 with TRBJ2-7; tentatively, D is TRBD1 or TRBD2 (5 bases each). Germline V CDR1 and CDR2: MNHNS, SASEGT. This CDR3 has 15 residues. The germline V and J ends were trimmed by 2 bases and 2 bases, with 13 bases remaining between them. The CDR3 DNA follows: TGTGCCAGCAGTGAACGGGGCTTAATGCCCTACGAGCAGTACTTC. This sequence encodes CASSERGLMPYEQYF.

The chain is built from TRBV2 and TRBJ1-2, with no clear D. CDR3 length equals 13 residues. CDR1 SNHLY and CDR2 FYNNEI come from the germline V gene. Trimming took 5 bases from V and 4 from J, leaving 11 bases between them. CDR3 in amino acids: CASSRTETYGYTF. CDR3 sequence (DNA): TGTGCCAGCAGTCGGACGGAAACCTATGGCTACACCTTC.

The chain couples TRBV6-2 or TRBV6-3 to TRBJ1-5; TRBD1 aligns across 10 bases. Trimming removed 2 bases from V and 6 bases from J; junction bases left unmatched: 4. CDR3 length equals 15 residues. CDR1 MNHEY and CDR2 SVGEGT come from the germline V gene. The DNA for the CDR3 is TGTGCCAGCAGTTACGGACAGGGGGTTCTTCAGCCCCAGCATTTT. It is translated as CASSYGQGVLQPQHF.

This clonotype appeared a few times. The V gene is TRBV20-1, the J gene TRBJ2-6; D gene uncertain. V lost 6 bases to trimming and J lost 2 bases, with 11 bases between them. The germline V gene has CDR1 DFQATT and CDR2 SNEGSKA (reference sequence). This CDR3 comprises 14 residues. CDR3 in DNA: TGCAGTGCCCCCTATCTAGCTGGGGCCAACGTCCTGACTTTC. It specifies CSAPYLAGANVLTF.

This clonotype was counted many times. The chain has TRBV7-2 and TRBJ2-7; TRBD1 matches at 9 bases. Trimming at V came to 5 bases and at J to 4 bases, leaving 6 bases not matched to a gene. The CDR3 is 14 residues long. From germline, CDR1 is SGHTA and CDR2 FQGNSA. DNA for the CDR3: TGTGCCAGCAGCCAAGGGGGACAGGGTTACGAGCAGTACTTC. Encoded protein: CASSQGGQGYEQYF.

J is TRBJ2-1 and V is TRBV4-2; 7 nucleotides match TRBD2. The germline gives CDR1 LGHNA, CDR2 YNFKEQ. The CDR3 has 15 residues. V dropped 3 bases and J dropped 10; count of bases not matched to a gene: 12. CDR3 nucleotide sequence: TGTGCCAGCAGCCAGGACCGGACTAGTTTCCAAGAGCAGTTCTTC. It encodes CASSQDRTSFQEQFF.

Comment on this clonotype: The junction and the germline gene differ at one end; a read error may be behind it. V gene TRBV6-5 combines with J gene TRBJ1-6, with 7 bases matching TRBD1. The CDR3 length is 15 residues. Per germline, CDR1 MNHEY and CDR2 SVGAGI. The CDR3 sequence: CGSSYTTGPNSPLHF. The CDR3 region has the DNA TGTGGCAGCAGTTACACGACAGGGCCTAATTCACCCCTCCACTTT.

The chain combines TRBV5-6 with TRBJ2-2; 13 nucleotides match TRBD2. V was clipped by 0 bases and J by 4 bases; unmatched bases: 3. Germline values: CDR1 SGHDT, CDR2 YYEEEE. The CDR3 runs 17 residues. The CDR3 coding sequence is TGTGCCAGCAGCTTGGCCGGACTAGCGGGGGCCACCGGGGAGCTGTTTTTT. This sequence encodes CASSLAGLAGATGELFF.

This chain links TRBV2 with TRBJ2-7; D ambiguous. The J call may be in error: the DNA end matches TRBJ2-5 better. Germline CDR1 and CDR2: SNHLY and FYNNEI. CDR3 size: 15 residues. The CDR3, as DNA: TGTGCCAGCAGTGAAGCAAAAGTGGGCGCAGAGACCCAGTACTTC. This translates into CASSEAKVGAETQYF.

This clonotype has only a few counts. The V and J genes are TRBV5-1 and TRBJ2-5; 7 bases align to TRBD1. The V gene's germline CDR1 is SGHRS and CDR2 YFSETQ. The CDR3 is 15 residues long. V was clipped by 4 bases and J by 1 base; unmatched bases: 7. For the CDR3, the DNA is TGCGCCAGCAGCGCGATGACAGGGTTCCAAGAGACCCAGTACTTC. Translating gives CASSAMTGFQETQYF.

This chain connects TRBV30 to TRBJ2-5; no definite D call. The CDR3 has 11 amino acids. Trimming took off 3 bases at V and 11 bases at J, with 13 bases between the two ends. Germline loops: CDR1 GTSNPN, CDR2 SVGIG (reference sequence). The CDR3 sequence: CAWSQNNEQYF. The CDR3 nucleotides read TGTGCCTGGAGCCAAAACAATGAGCAGTACTTC.

This clonotype was seen many times. The V gene is TRBV11-1, the J gene TRBJ2-4; no clear D gene. CDR1 is SGHAT and CDR2 is FQDESV in the germline V gene (reference sequence). Trimming removed 5 bases at V and 1 base at J, with 6 bases between. The CDR3 is 13 amino acids. CDR3 residues: CASSGAAKNIQYF. CDR3 DNA sequence: TGTGCCAGCAGCGGAGCGGCCAAAAACATTCAGTACTTC.

The chain uses TRBV7-9 and TRBJ1-2, with D unresolved. Germline V gives CDR1 SEHNR, CDR2 FQNEAQ (reference sequence). With 0 bases removed from V and 6 bases from J, the gap between germline ends came to 11 bases. The CDR3 is 14 amino acids. CDR3 sequence reads: CASSLANPSNGYTF. CDR3 coding DNA: TGTGCCAGCAGCTTAGCGAACCCCAGCAATGGCTACACCTTC.